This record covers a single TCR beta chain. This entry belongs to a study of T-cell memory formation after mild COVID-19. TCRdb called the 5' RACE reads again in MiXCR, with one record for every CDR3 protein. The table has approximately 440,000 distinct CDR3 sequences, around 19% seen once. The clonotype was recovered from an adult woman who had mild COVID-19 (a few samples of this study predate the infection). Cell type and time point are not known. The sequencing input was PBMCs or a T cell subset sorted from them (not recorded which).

The CDR3 DNA reads TGCAGTGTTCCATCCAGCGGGAGGGCCCTAGATACGCAGTATTTT. This encodes CSVPSSGRALDTQYF. The chain employs TRBV20-1 and TRBJ2-3; 10 nucleotides align to TRBD2. This CDR3 has 15 residues. CDR1 DFQATT and CDR2 SNEGSKA come from the germline V gene (reference sequence). The J segment lost 5 bases and the V segment lost 7 bases, leaving 12 bases of the junction unmatched.